These T cell receptor beta chains were read from a single sample in a study of T cell changes during pregnancy in multiple sclerosis. Assay used: immunoSEQ multiplex PCR; TCRdb lists only in-frame clones, some missing. The sample lists about 64,000 clones, under 95% occurring once. This material consisted of peripheral blood, taken in the second trimester of pregnancy. Receptor source: a female donor with multiple sclerosis, enrolled in a pregnancy study. Both conserved end residues are part of each CDR3. Each record gives: D gene, clone size, V gene, J gene, CDR3 DNA, CDR3 protein. D genes are given only for firm matches. Size values are once, few and many counts, or a class for expanded clones, and some rows have none.

d_call: -
clone_size: -
v_call: TRBV19
j_call: TRBJ1-2
cdr3_nt: TGTGCCACTTCGGGAATGGCTCCTAGCTATGGCTACACCTTC
cdr3_aa: CATSGMAPSYGYTF

d_call: -
clone_size: -
v_call: TRBV13
j_call: TRBJ1-1
cdr3_nt: TGTGCCAGCAGCTCCCTTTTGGGCAGGCTAAGAGGGGAAGCTTTCTTT
cdr3_aa: CASSSLLGRLRGEAFF

d_call: -
clone_size: once
v_call: TRBV4-3
j_call: TRBJ2-7
cdr3_nt: TGCGCCAGCAGCCAGGGCAGAGGGCAAACCTACGAGCAGTACTTC
cdr3_aa: CASSQGRGQTYEQYF

d_call: -
clone_size: -
v_call: TRBV6-7
j_call: TRBJ2-2
cdr3_nt: TGTGCCAGCAGTCCCCTCGCCGGGCCTCTAAGGGGAATTAACACCGGGGAGCTGTTTTTT
cdr3_aa: CASSPLAGPLRGINTGELFF

d_call: TRBD2
clone_size: -
v_call: TRBV2
j_call: TRBJ2-1
cdr3_nt: TGTGCCAGCAGTCCAGCGGGGGGGCGGTACAATGAGCAGTTCTTC
cdr3_aa: CASSPAGGRYNEQFF

d_call: -
clone_size: -
v_call: TRBV27
j_call: TRBJ2-3
cdr3_nt: TGTGCCAGCAGTTTGGGGGGACCCCCCAAAGATACGCAGTATTTT
cdr3_aa: CASSLGGPPKDTQYF

d_call: -
clone_size: -
v_call: TRBV7-8
j_call: TRBJ2-7
cdr3_nt: TGTGCCAGCAGCTTAGCGACTCTAACCTACGAGCAGTACTTC
cdr3_aa: CASSLATLTYEQYF

d_call: -
clone_size: -
v_call: TRBV7-9
j_call: TRBJ1-1
cdr3_nt: TGTGCCAGCAGCTTAATGGGGGGGAACACTGAAGCTTTCTTT
cdr3_aa: CASSLMGGNTEAFF

d_call: TRBD2
clone_size: -
v_call: TRBV10-2
j_call: TRBJ2-5
cdr3_nt: TGCGCCAGCAGCTGGGGGGGGGATGAGGAGACCCAGTACTTC
cdr3_aa: CASSWGGDEETQYF

d_call: -
clone_size: -
v_call: TRBV28
j_call: TRBJ2-4
cdr3_nt: TGTGCCAGCAGACCAGGGGTTCGGAACATTCAGTACTTC
cdr3_aa: CASRPGVRNIQYF

d_call: -
clone_size: -
v_call: TRBV7-2
j_call: TRBJ1-1
cdr3_nt: TGTGCCAGCAGTTTTACAGGAATGAGAGCTTTCTTT
cdr3_aa: CASSFTGMRAFF

d_call: -
clone_size: once
v_call: TRBV2
j_call: TRBJ2-7
cdr3_nt: TGTGCCAGCACCCCGACGAGGGTAGGAGAGCAGTACTTC
cdr3_aa: CASTPTRVGEQYF

d_call: -
clone_size: -
v_call: TRBV6-6
j_call: TRBJ1-1
cdr3_nt: TGTGCCAGCAGTTACCCAGGGCTTGACGCTGAAGCTTTCTTT
cdr3_aa: CASSYPGLDAEAFF

d_call: -
clone_size: -
v_call: TRBV18
j_call: TRBJ1-3
cdr3_nt: TGTGCCAGCTCCCAGGGAACTGGAAACACCATATATTTT
cdr3_aa: CASSQGTGNTIYF

d_call: -
clone_size: -
v_call: TRBV11-2
j_call: TRBJ1-1
cdr3_nt: TGTGCCAGCAGCTTAGTTAGGACTGTCGGCGTGAACACTGAAGCTTTCTTT
cdr3_aa: CASSLVRTVGVNTEAFF

d_call: TRBD2
clone_size: once
v_call: TRBV9
j_call: TRBJ2-7
cdr3_nt: TGTGCCAGCAGCTCGAACTACGCGGGGGGCACAAGCTCCTACGAGCAGTACTTC
cdr3_aa: CASSSNYAGGTSSYEQYF

d_call: TRBD2
clone_size: once
v_call: TRBV29-1
j_call: TRBJ2-3
cdr3_nt: TGCAGCGTTGGAAAGCGGGGGGGCCGGGGAGATACGCAGTATTTT
cdr3_aa: CSVGKRGGRGDTQYF

d_call: -
clone_size: -
v_call: TRBV9
j_call: TRBJ2-7
cdr3_nt: TGTGCCAGCAGCCCCCGGGGCTACGAGCAGTACTTC
cdr3_aa: CASSPRGYEQYF

d_call: TRBD2
clone_size: -
v_call: TRBV27
j_call: TRBJ2-7
cdr3_nt: TGTGCCAGCAGTTCCCTTCTGCCGGCGAGCGGGGGGTTGTCCTACGAGCAGTACTTC
cdr3_aa: CASSSLLPASGGLSYEQYF

d_call: TRBD1
clone_size: once
v_call: TRBV2
j_call: TRBJ1-1
cdr3_nt: TGTGCCAGCAGTGCCGGGACAGGAGCTTTCTTT
cdr3_aa: CASSAGTGAFF

d_call: -
clone_size: -
v_call: TRBV5-1
j_call: TRBJ2-1
cdr3_nt: TGCGCCAGCACTCATAGCGGCTCCTACAATGAGCAGTTCTTC
cdr3_aa: CASTHSGSYNEQFF

d_call: -
clone_size: -
v_call: TRBV11-2
j_call: TRBJ2-7
cdr3_nt: TGTGCCAGCAGCTTAGTCCGGGGCTACGAGCAGTACTTC
cdr3_aa: CASSLVRGYEQYF

d_call: -
clone_size: -
v_call: TRBV5-6
j_call: TRBJ1-2
cdr3_nt: TGTGCCAGCAGCTCAGGTGTCTATGGCTACACCTTC
cdr3_aa: CASSSGVYGYTF

d_call: -
clone_size: -
v_call: TRBV11-3
j_call: TRBJ2-3
cdr3_nt: TGTGCCAGCAGTAGAGCCACAGATACGCAGTATTTT
cdr3_aa: CASSRATDTQYF

d_call: -
clone_size: -
v_call: TRBV29-1
j_call: TRBJ2-7
cdr3_nt: TGCAGCGTTGAAGGGGCCCAACCCTACGAGCAGTACTTC
cdr3_aa: CSVEGAQPYEQYF

d_call: TRBD2
clone_size: once
v_call: TRBV7-9
j_call: TRBJ2-2
cdr3_nt: TGTGCCAGCAGCCTAAGGACTAGGTCCGGGTCCGGGGAGCTGTTTTTT
cdr3_aa: CASSLRTRSGSGELFF

d_call: TRBD2
clone_size: -
v_call: TRBV30
j_call: TRBJ2-7
cdr3_nt: TGTGCCTGTCTTGGGGTAGCGGGGTACGAGCAGTACTTC
cdr3_aa: CACLGVAGYEQYF

d_call: -
clone_size: -
v_call: TRBV18
j_call: TRBJ1-3
cdr3_nt: TGTGCCAGCTCACCCAGGATCGCGAGCTCTGGAAACACCATATATTTT
cdr3_aa: CASSPRIASSGNTIYF

d_call: -
clone_size: -
v_call: TRBV6-5
j_call: TRBJ1-2
cdr3_nt: TGTGCCAGCAGTTACTCGATGTTCCAGGGTAACTATGGCTACACCTTC
cdr3_aa: CASSYSMFQGNYGYTF

d_call: -
clone_size: -
v_call: TRBV4-1
j_call: TRBJ2-7
cdr3_nt: TGCGCCAGCAGCCAAGTGGGGCGTTCCTACGAGCAGTACTTC
cdr3_aa: CASSQVGRSYEQYF

d_call: -
clone_size: -
v_call: TRBV7-2
j_call: TRBJ1-2
cdr3_nt: TGTGCCAGCAGCTTATTGGCGGGGACGTACTATGGCTACACCTTC
cdr3_aa: CASSLLAGTYYGYTF

d_call: TRBD2
clone_size: -
v_call: TRBV6-5
j_call: TRBJ2-7
cdr3_nt: TGTGCCAGCAGCCGGGGGGTCACCGATTCCTACGAGCAGTACTTC
cdr3_aa: CASSRGVTDSYEQYF

d_call: -
clone_size: -
v_call: TRBV10-3
j_call: TRBJ1-6
cdr3_nt: TGTGCCATCAGCACGGGGTCCCGGGGGGATTCACCCCTCCACTTT
cdr3_aa: CAISTGSRGDSPLHF

d_call: -
clone_size: few
v_call: TRBV21-1
j_call: TRBJ1-2
cdr3_nt: TGTGCCAGCACTCCTGCCCCGGGACAAGGCGACTATGGCTACACCTTC
cdr3_aa: CASTPAPGQGDYGYTF

d_call: -
clone_size: -
v_call: TRBV15
j_call: TRBJ1-2
cdr3_nt: TGTGCCACCAGCAGAGATGCCAGGGTGCAATATGGCTACACCTTC
cdr3_aa: CATSRDARVQYGYTF

d_call: TRBD2
clone_size: -
v_call: TRBV9
j_call: TRBJ2-1
cdr3_nt: TGTGCCAGCAGCCCCGTATCCCAGGGACTAGCGGTTCCCTACAATGAGCAGTTCTTC
cdr3_aa: CASSPVSQGLAVPYNEQFF

d_call: -
clone_size: -
v_call: TRBV6-5
j_call: TRBJ1-2
cdr3_nt: TGTGCCAGCAGTTACTCGCGAGGATATGGCTACACCTTC
cdr3_aa: CASSYSRGYGYTF

d_call: -
clone_size: once
v_call: TRBV7-8
j_call: TRBJ1-1
cdr3_nt: TGTGCCAGCAGCTTAGCCCGTCCGGGGGTCACTGAAGCTTTCTTT
cdr3_aa: CASSLARPGVTEAFF

d_call: -
clone_size: -
v_call: TRBV7-2
j_call: TRBJ2-7
cdr3_nt: TGTGCCAGCACCGGGGGAACCTACGAGCAGTACTTC
cdr3_aa: CASTGGTYEQYF

d_call: -
clone_size: -
v_call: TRBV2
j_call: TRBJ2-7
cdr3_nt: TGTGCCAGCAGTGACTCCTCGGGCTACGAGCAGTACTTC
cdr3_aa: CASSDSSGYEQYF

d_call: -
clone_size: -
v_call: TRBV6-6
j_call: TRBJ2-5
cdr3_nt: TGTGCCAGCACAAGATCTGCGGGGCAAGAGACCCAGTACTTC
cdr3_aa: CASTRSAGQETQYF

d_call: TRBD2
clone_size: -
v_call: TRBV30
j_call: TRBJ2-2
cdr3_nt: TGTGCCTGGAGTACCCCGGGGGGGCAAAGCGGGGAGCTGTTTTTT
cdr3_aa: CAWSTPGGQSGELFF

d_call: TRBD1
clone_size: -
v_call: TRBV7-2
j_call: TRBJ2-7
cdr3_nt: TGTGCCAGCAGCTCCCGGCAGGGGGCGTACGAGCAGTACTTC
cdr3_aa: CASSSRQGAYEQYF

d_call: TRBD1
clone_size: -
v_call: TRBV4-1
j_call: TRBJ1-5
cdr3_nt: TGCGCCAGCAGCCATGGGGACAGGGGAGTACTCCAGCCCCAGCATTTT
cdr3_aa: CASSHGDRGVLQPQHF

d_call: -
clone_size: -
v_call: TRBV9
j_call: TRBJ1-6
cdr3_nt: TGTGCCAGCAGCGTAACAGGGTATAATTCACCCCTCCACTTT
cdr3_aa: CASSVTGYNSPLHF

d_call: TRBD2
clone_size: -
v_call: TRBV2
j_call: TRBJ2-3
cdr3_nt: TGTGCCACCTCTAGCGGGGGCACAGATACGCAGTATTTT
cdr3_aa: CATSSGGTDTQYF

d_call: -
clone_size: once
v_call: TRBV5-1
j_call: TRBJ2-3
cdr3_nt: TGCGCCAGCAGCTTGGTAAGCGGTAGCACAGATACGCAGTATTTT
cdr3_aa: CASSLVSGSTDTQYF

d_call: -
clone_size: -
v_call: TRBV19
j_call: TRBJ2-1
cdr3_nt: TGTGCCAGTAGTATAGATTGGGGCGGGGCAGGTGAGCAGTTCTTC
cdr3_aa: CASSIDWGGAGEQFF

d_call: -
clone_size: -
v_call: TRBV2
j_call: TRBJ2-3
cdr3_nt: TGTGCCAGCAGTGTAGCGGACACTAGCACAGATACGCAGTATTTT
cdr3_aa: CASSVADTSTDTQYF

d_call: -
clone_size: -
v_call: TRBV7-2
j_call: TRBJ2-3
cdr3_nt: TGTGCCAGCAGCTTAGCTTTCATTAGAGATACGCAGTATTTT
cdr3_aa: CASSLAFIRDTQYF

d_call: TRBD2
clone_size: -
v_call: TRBV14
j_call: TRBJ2-3
cdr3_nt: TGTGCCAGCAGCCAAGCCCCGGGACTAGCGGGGGCCAGCACAGATACGCAGTATTTT
cdr3_aa: CASSQAPGLAGASTDTQYF